The 9 T cell receptor beta chains below were found in one sample sequenced in a study of shared clonotypes between healthy human individuals. Terminally differentiated effector memory CD45RA+ cells were left out of the naive CD8 fraction, which was CD45RO-negative and positively selected for CCR7. Sequencing used immunoSEQ multiplex PCR; TCRdb keeps in-frame clones, though not all of them. The data show about 680,000 clones, about 90% seen once. What was sequenced was naive CD8+ T cells sorted from blood. Source of these receptors: a man aged 25 to 45 in good health.

CDR3 sequence: CASSLVPGLWQTQYF. The CDR3, as DNA: TGTGCCAGCAGCTTAGTTCCGGGGCTCTGGCAGACCCAGTACTTC. V is TRBV11-2 and J is TRBJ2-5; D tentatively reads TRBD1 or TRBD2 (5 bases each). Trimming shortened V by 1 base and J by 6 bases, and 15 bases separated the two germline ends. This CDR3 has 15 residues. The V gene's germline CDR1 is SGHAT and CDR2 FQNNGV.

V gene TRBV4-3 combines with J gene TRBJ2-3; 10 positions match TRBD1. CDR1 is LGHNA, CDR2 YSLEER, per germline. The length of the CDR3 is 15 residues. V was pared by 3 bases and J by 1 base, with 1 base of the junction left unmatched. The CDR3 region has the DNA TGCGCCAGCAGCCAGGACAGGGGGGGCACAGATACGCAGTATTTT. Protein product: CASSQDRGGTDTQYF.

Details on this clone: Relative to the germline gene, one junction end is altered; a read error may explain this. V usage is TRBV7-7 and J usage is TRBJ2-5; 11 bases align to TRBD1. This CDR3 has 16 residues. Germline CDR1 is SSHAT and CDR2 is FNYEAQ (reference sequence). The CDR3 loop reads CASSPGTGGWQETQYF. The CDR3, as DNA: TGTGCTAGCAGCCCTGGGACAGGGGGTTGGCAAGAGACCCAGTACTTC.

The V call is TRBV19, the J call TRBJ2-6; D unclear. Germline V gene data show CDR1 as LNHDA and CDR2 as SQIVND (reference sequence). The CDR3 is 16 residues long. V shed 5 bases and J shed 1 base, with 12 bases lying between them. The CDR3 bases are TGTGCCAGTAGTTGGCCCCTCCGGTCTGGGGCCAACGTCCTGACTTTC. It codes for CASSWPLRSGANVLTF.

This clone was observed a single time. Other nucleotide sequences in the sample specify the same CDR3. The J gene is TRBJ2-7, the V gene TRBV28, with D perhaps given as TRBD1 or TRBD2 (5 bases each). This CDR3 has 11 amino acids. The germline V gene encodes CDR1 MDHEN and CDR2 SYDVKM. Trimming took off 4 bases at V and 6 bases at J, with 7 bases between the two ends. DNA of the CDR3: TGTGCCAGCAGTTGGGGGAGCGAGCAGTACTTC. Protein sequence: CASSWGSEQYF.

This clone showed up just a few times. The V call is TRBV4-3, the J call TRBJ2-1, with no clear D. Deletions cut 1 base from V and 6 bases from J, with 10 bases between. The CDR3 extends over 14 amino acids. Per germline, CDR1 LGHNA and CDR2 YSLEER. This chain's CDR3 is CASSQVALGNEQFF. The CDR3 coding sequence is TGCGCCAGCAGCCAAGTAGCTTTAGGCAATGAGCAGTTCTTC.

On this clone: One end of the junction fails to match germline, which may point to a read error. The chain has TRBV7-7 and TRBJ2-2; 9 nucleotides line up with TRBD2. CDR1 is SSHAT and CDR2 is FNYEAQ in the germline V gene (reference sequence). The CDR3 runs 17 residues. CDR3 region: CASSQRVAGVGTGELFF. CDR3 coding DNA: TGTGCTAGCAGCCAGCGAGTAGCGGGAGTCGGGACCGGGGAGCTGTTTTTT. The whole variable domain, filled in from reference TRBV7-7 and TRBJ2-2, reads GAGVSQSPRYKVTKRGQDVTLRCDPISSHATLYWYQQALGQGPEFLTYFNYEAQPDKSGLPSDRFSAERPEGSISTLTIQRTEQRDSAMYRCASSQRVAGVGTGELFFGEGSRLTVL.

The chain links TRBV27 to TRBJ2-7; TRBD1 is a possible D gene (6 bases). The V end lost 6 bases, the J end lost 3 bases, and 15 bases lay between the germline ends. The CDR3 runs to 14 residues. Germline V CDR1 and CDR2: MNHEY, SMNVEV (reference sequence). CDR3 in amino acids: CASSQGTLGYEQYF. CDR3 bases: TGTGCCAGCAGCCAGGGGACCCTTGGCTACGAGCAGTACTTC.

The V and J genes are TRBV29-1 and TRBJ1-4, with D perhaps TRBD1 (5 bases). V lost 6 bases, J lost 5 bases, and 10 bases lay in between. The CDR3 loop spans 12 amino acids. Germline V gene sequence: CDR1 SQVTM, CDR2 ANQGSEA. CDR3 DNA sequence: TGCAGCGTATGGGACCAAAATGAAAAACTGTTTTTT. Its translation: CSVWDQNEKLFF.